This T cell receptor beta chain was sequenced for a study of blood T cell repertoires in COVID-19. About the study: Sources were T cells, B-cell-depleted T cells, or PBMCs; the material itself was cDNA or gDNA.

The table lists this clone with a few counts. Method: immunoSEQ multiplex PCR; TCRdb's copy keeps in-frame clones and lacks some. Of some 130,000 clones in the sample, around 73% were seen once. The CDR3 sequence is 16 residues long. Trimming at V came to 3 bases and at J to 5 bases, leaving 13 bases not matched to a gene. CDR1 and CDR2 (germline): SNHLY, FYNNEI. The sequence came from a man between 60 and 75 years old who had recovered from COVID-19. The rearrangement links TRBV2 to TRBJ2-7, with 7 positions matching TRBD2. Sequencing was performed on peripheral blood. Here the CDR3 reads CASSDWGGGPRDEQYF. The CDR3 nucleotides read TGTGCCAGCAGTGACTGGGGGGGAGGGCCTCGGGACGAGCAGTACTTC.